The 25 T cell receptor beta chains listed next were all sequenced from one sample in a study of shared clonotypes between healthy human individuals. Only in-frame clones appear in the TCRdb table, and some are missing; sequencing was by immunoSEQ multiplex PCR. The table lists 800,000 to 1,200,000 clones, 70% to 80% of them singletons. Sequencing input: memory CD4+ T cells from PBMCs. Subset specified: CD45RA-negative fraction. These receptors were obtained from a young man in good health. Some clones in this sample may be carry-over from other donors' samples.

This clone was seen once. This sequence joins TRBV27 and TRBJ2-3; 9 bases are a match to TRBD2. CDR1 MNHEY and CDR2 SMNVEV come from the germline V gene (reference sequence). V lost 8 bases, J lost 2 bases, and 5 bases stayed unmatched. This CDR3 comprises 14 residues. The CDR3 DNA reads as TGTGCCAGCGGGCTAGCGGGATACACAGATACGCAGTATTTT. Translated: CASGLAGYTDTQYF.

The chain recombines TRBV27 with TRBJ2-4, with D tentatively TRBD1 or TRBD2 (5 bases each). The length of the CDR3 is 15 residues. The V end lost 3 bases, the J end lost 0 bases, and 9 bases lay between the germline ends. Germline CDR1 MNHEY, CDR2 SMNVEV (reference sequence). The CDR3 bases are TGTGCCAGCAGTTTTATGGGGGTAGCCAAAAACATTCAGTACTTC. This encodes CASSFMGVAKNIQYF.

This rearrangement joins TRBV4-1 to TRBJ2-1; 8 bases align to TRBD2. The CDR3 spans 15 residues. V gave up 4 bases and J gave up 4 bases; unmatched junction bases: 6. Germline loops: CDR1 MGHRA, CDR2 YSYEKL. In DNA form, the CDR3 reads TGCGCCAGCAGCCCCCAGCGGGAGCTATACAATGAGCAGTTCTTC. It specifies CASSPQRELYNEQFF.

CDR3 DNA sequence: TGTGCCAGCAGCCCCACCATACTGACTAGCGGGAGGGCGTATGAGCAGTTCTTC. This gives the protein CASSPTILTSGRAYEQFF. V gene TRBV4-2 combines with J gene TRBJ2-1; 14 bases fit TRBD2. This CDR3 is 18 amino acids long. The junction had 13 bases not matched to a gene; V was cut back by 4 bases and J by 8 bases. Germline V lookup: CDR1 LGHNA, CDR2 YNFKEQ.

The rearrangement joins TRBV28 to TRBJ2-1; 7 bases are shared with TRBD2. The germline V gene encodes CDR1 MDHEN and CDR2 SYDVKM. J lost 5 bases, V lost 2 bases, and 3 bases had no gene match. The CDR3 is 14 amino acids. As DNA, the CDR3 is TGTGCCAGCAGTTTAGCTAGCGGAAACAATGAGCAGTTCTTC. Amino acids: CASSLASGNNEQFF.

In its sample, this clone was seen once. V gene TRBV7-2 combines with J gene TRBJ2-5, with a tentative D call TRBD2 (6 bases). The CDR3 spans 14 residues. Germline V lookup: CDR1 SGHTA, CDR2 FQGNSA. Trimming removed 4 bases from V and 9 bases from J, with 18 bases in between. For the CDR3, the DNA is TGTGCCAGCAGCTCCTTCCAAACTTGGGAGGCCCAGTACTTC. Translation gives CASSSFQTWEAQYF.

The CDR3 DNA follows: TGTGCCAGCAGCTTAGGACTTCAGGGGCTTGGCTACACCTTC. The encoded protein is CASSLGLQGLGYTF. The V gene is TRBV7-6, the J gene TRBJ1-2; D is perhaps TRBD1 (6 bases). The length of the CDR3 is 14 residues. V was trimmed by 1 base and J by 7 bases, leaving 13 bases between them. CDR1 and CDR2 (germline): SGHVS, FNYEAQ. The full variable domain, its missing parts supplied by reference TRBV7-6 and TRBJ1-2, is GAGVSQSPRYKVTKRGQDVALRCDPISGHVSLYWYRQALGQGPEFLTYFNYEAQQDKSGLPNDRFSAERPEGSISTLTIQRTEQRDSAMYRCASSLGLQGLGYTFGSGTRLTVV.

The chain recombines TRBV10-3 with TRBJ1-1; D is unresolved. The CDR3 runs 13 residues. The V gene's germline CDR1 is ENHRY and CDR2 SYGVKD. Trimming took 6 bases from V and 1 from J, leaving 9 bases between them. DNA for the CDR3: TGTGCCATCAGGGGGAGTACGAACACTGAAGCTTTCTTT. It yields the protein CAIRGSTNTEAFF.

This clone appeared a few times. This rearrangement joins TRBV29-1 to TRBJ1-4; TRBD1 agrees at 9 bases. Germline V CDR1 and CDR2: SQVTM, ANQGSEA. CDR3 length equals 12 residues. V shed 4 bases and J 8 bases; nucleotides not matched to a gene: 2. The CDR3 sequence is CSVGTGDEKLFF. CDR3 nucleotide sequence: TGCAGCGTTGGGACAGGGGACGAAAAACTGTTTTTT.

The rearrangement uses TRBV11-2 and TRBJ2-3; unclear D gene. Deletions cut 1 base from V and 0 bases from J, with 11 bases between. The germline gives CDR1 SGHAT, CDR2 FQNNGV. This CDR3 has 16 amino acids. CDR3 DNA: TGTGCCAGCAGCTTAGGGGCGACACTTAGCACAGATACGCAGTATTTT. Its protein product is CASSLGATLSTDTQYF.

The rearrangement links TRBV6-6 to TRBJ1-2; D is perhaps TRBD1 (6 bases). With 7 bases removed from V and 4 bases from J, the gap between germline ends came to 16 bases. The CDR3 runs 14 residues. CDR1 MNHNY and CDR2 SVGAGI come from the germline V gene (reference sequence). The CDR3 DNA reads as TGTGCCAGCAACTCCGAGGGGGGGGTCTATGGCTACACCTTC. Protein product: CASNSEGGVYGYTF.

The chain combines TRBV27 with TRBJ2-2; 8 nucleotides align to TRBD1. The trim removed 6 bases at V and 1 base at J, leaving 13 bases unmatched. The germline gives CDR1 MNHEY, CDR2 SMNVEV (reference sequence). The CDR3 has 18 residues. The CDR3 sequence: CASRSGTGTKRNTGELFF. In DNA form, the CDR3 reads TGTGCCAGCAGATCCGGGACAGGCACGAAAAGGAACACCGGGGAGCTGTTTTTT.

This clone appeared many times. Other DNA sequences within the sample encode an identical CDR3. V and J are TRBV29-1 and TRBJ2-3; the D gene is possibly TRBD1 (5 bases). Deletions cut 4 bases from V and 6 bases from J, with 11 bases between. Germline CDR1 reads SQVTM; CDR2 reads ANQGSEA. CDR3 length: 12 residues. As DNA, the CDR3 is TGCAGCGTTGGGGGCGCCCGTGATACGCAGTATTTT. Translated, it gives CSVGGARDTQYF.

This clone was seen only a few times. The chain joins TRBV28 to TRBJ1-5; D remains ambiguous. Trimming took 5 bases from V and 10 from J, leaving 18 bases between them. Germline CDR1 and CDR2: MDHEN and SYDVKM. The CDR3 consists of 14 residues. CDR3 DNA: TGTGCCAGCAGTCCCCCGGCCCGTTTAGTACCCCAGCATTTT. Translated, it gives CASSPPARLVPQHF.

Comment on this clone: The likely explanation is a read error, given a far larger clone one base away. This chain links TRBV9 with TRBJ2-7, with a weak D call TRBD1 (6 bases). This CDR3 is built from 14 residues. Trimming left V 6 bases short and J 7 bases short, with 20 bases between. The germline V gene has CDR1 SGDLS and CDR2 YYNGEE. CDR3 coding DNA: TGTGCCAGCAACGCCACGACAGGTCGAGGTGAGCAGTACTTC. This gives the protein CASNATTGRGEQYF.

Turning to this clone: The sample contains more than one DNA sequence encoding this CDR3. The CDR3 loop reads CASSVAGTGELFF. The CDR3 coding sequence is TGTGCCAGCAGCGTAGCCGGGACCGGGGAGCTGTTTTTT. This chain connects TRBV9 to TRBJ2-2; no definite D call. V lost 0 bases, J lost 5 bases, and 5 bases lay in between. The CDR3 contains 13 residues. Germline V gene data show CDR1 as SGDLS and CDR2 as YYNGEE. The full variable domain, completed using reference TRBV9 and TRBJ2-2, is DSGVTQTPKHLITATGQRVTLRCSPRSGDLSVYWYQQSLDQGLQFLIQYYNGEERAKGNILERFSAQQFPDLHSELNLSSLELGDSALYFCASSVAGTGELFFGEGSRLTVL.

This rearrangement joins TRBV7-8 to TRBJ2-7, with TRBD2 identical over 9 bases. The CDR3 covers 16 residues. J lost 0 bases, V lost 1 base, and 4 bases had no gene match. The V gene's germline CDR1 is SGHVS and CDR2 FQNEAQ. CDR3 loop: CASSLVLAGASYEQYF. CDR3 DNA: TGTGCCAGCAGCTTAGTACTAGCGGGTGCCTCCTACGAGCAGTACTTC.

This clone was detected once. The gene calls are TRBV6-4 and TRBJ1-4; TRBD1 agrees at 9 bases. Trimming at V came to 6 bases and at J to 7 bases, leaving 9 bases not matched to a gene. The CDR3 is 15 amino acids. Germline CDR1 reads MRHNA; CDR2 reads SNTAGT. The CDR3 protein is CASSPSGQGGEKLFF. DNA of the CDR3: TGTGCCAGCAGCCCCTCGGGACAGGGCGGTGAAAAACTGTTTTTT.

The CDR3 loop reads CASSLTDTLLYGYTF. Here the CDR3 DNA reads TGTGCCAGCAGCCTAACGGACACCTTACTCTATGGCTACACCTTC. The chain combines TRBV7-9 with TRBJ1-2; D may be TRBD1 (5 bases). The CDR3 sequence is 15 residues long. Deletions cut 5 bases from V and 4 bases from J, with 17 bases between. Germline-derived CDR1 and CDR2 are SEHNR and FQNEAQ (reference sequence). The variable domain in full, completed from reference TRBV7-9 and TRBJ1-2, reads DTGVSQNPRHKITKRGQNVTFRCDPISEHNRLYWYRQTLGQGPEFLTYFQNEAQLEKSRLLSDRFSAERPKGSFSTLEIQRTEQGDSAMYLCASSLTDTLLYGYTFGSGTRLTVV.

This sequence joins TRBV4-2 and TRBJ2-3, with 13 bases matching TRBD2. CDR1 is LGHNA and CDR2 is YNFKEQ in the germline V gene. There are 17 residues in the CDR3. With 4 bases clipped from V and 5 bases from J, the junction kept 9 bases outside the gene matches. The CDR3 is CASSRGLAGVRRDTQYF. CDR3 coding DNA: TGTGCCAGCAGCCGAGGACTAGCGGGAGTAAGAAGAGATACGCAGTATTTT.

The CDR3 DNA reads as TGTGCCAGCAGCGCCCGGACGGGATTACAAGAGACCCAGTACTTC. This gives the protein CASSARTGLQETQYF. The chain links TRBV9 to TRBJ2-5; D might be TRBD2 (5 bases). The CDR3 spans 15 residues. The germline V gene encodes CDR1 SGDLS and CDR2 YYNGEE. The V end was cut by 3 bases, the J end by 2 bases, with 14 bases between.

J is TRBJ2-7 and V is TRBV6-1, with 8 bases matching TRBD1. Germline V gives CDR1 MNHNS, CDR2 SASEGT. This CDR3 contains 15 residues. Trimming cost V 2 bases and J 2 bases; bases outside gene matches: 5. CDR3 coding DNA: TGTGCCAGCAGTGAAAGGGCAGGGGGCCCCTACGAGCAGTACTTC. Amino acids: CASSERAGGPYEQYF.

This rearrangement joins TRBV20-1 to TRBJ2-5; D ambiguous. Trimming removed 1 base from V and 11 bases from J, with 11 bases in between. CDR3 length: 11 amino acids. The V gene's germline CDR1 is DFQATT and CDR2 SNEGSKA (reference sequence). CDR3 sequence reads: CSARGPTTQYF. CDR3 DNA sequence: TGCAGTGCTAGAGGCCCGACAACACAGTACTTC.

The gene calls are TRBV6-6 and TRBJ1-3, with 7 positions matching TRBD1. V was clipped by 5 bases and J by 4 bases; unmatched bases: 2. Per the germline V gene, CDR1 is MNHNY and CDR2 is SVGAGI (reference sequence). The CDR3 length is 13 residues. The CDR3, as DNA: TGTGCCAGCAGTCCCAGGGGGGGAAACACCATATATTTT. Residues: CASSPRGGNTIYF.

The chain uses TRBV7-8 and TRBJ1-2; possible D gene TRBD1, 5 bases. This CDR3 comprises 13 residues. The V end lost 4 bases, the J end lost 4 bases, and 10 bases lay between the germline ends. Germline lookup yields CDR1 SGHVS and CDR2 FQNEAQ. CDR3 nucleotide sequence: TGTGCCAGCAGCTCACGGGGGGGCTATGGCTACACCTTC. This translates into CASSSRGGYGYTF. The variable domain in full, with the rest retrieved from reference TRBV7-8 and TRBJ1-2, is GAGVSQSPRYKVAKRGQDVALRCDPISGHVSLFWYQQALGQGPEFLTYFQNEAQLDKSGLPSDRFFAERPEGSVSTLKIQRTQQEDSAVYLCASSSRGGYGYTFGSGTRLTVV.